Detailed here is one T cell receptor beta chain. The antigen is undetermined. This CDR3 contains 16 residues. Germline lookup yields CDR1 SGHRS and CDR2 YFSETQ. Losses at the gene ends were 0 bases for V and 1 base for J; bases not matched to a gene: 4. This record comes from a study of shared clonotypes between healthy human individuals. Methods used by the authors: ImmunoSEQ sequences covered only the junction and lacked quality scores; filtering therefore differed. Method: immunoSEQ multiplex PCR; TCRdb's copy keeps in-frame clones and lacks some. For V, J and clone size, that table is used; D and trimming come from the DNA. The sample includes 2 million to 2.5 million clones, 90% to 95% of them seen just once. Study-wide findings and caveats: Sharing of clonotypes among donors was expected to vary with sequencing depth. Researchers found naive subsets generally carried larger estimated richness than memory subsets.

This rearrangement joins TRBV5-1 to TRBJ1-1, with 9 positions matching TRBD1. The sequenced material came from naive CD4+ T cells from PBMCs. Specified subset: CD45RA+ positively selected. This clonotype originated in a man between 18 and 29 years old in good health. Some clones in this sample may be carry-over from other donors' samples. CDR3 in DNA: TGCGCCAGCAGCTTGGCACAGGGGGCACAGAACACTGAAGCTTTCTTT. Protein product: CASSLAQGAQNTEAFF. The entire variable domain, with the rest obtained from reference TRBV5-1 and TRBJ1-1, is as follows: KAGVTQTPRYLIKTRGQQVTLSCSPISGHRSVSWYQQTPGQGLQFLFEYFSETQRNKGNFPGRFSGRQFSNSRSEMNVSTLELGDSALYLCASSLAQGAQNTEAFFGQGTRLTVV.